These T cell receptor beta chains were read from a single sample in a study of cytomegalovirus exposure and HLA in healthy donors. TCRdb's copy holds only in-frame clones and misses some; the assay was immunoSEQ multiplex PCR. The sample carries about 190,000 clones, around 83% recorded once. Specimen: PBMCs. These receptors all come from a middle-aged man in good health and CMV-seropositive. CDR3s include the opening cysteine and the closing phenylalanine or tryptophan. Fields, in order: J gene, clone size, V gene, D gene, CDR3 length, CDR3 DNA, CDR3 protein. The D gene is left open where the match is weak. Not every row has a clone size; where given, it reads once, few, many or a size class.

TRBJ2-1,.,TRBV19,TRBD1,16,TGTGCCAGTAGTACTAGGGGGACAGGGTTCTACAATGAGCAGTTCTTC,CASSTRGTGFYNEQFF
TRBJ2-5,.,TRBV6-5,.,15,TGTGCCAGCAGTTACTCTGGACAGCCTAAAGAGACCCAGTACTTC,CASSYSGQPKETQYF
TRBJ2-3,.,TRBV2,TRBD2,14,TGTGCCAGCAGTTATAGCGGGAGCACAGATACGCAGTATTTT,CASSYSGSTDTQYF
TRBJ2-5,.,TRBV5-4,.,14,TGTGCCGCAGCCAAAGGGGGTGGTCAAGAGACCCAGTACTTC,CAAAKGGGQETQYF
TRBJ2-1,.,TRBV9,.,15,TGTGCCAGCAGCGGGCAGCCTAGCTCCTACAATGAGCAGTTCTTC,CASSGQPSSYNEQFF
TRBJ2-5,few,TRBV5-4,.,15,TGTGCCAGCAGCCTCGGCGGCGGGTCCCAAGAGACCCAGTACTTC,CASSLGGGSQETQYF
TRBJ2-7,.,TRBV20-1,.,11,TGCAGTGCCCCGTTCGTCTACGAGCAGTACTTC,CSAPFVYEQYF
TRBJ2-3,.,TRBV27,TRBD1,15,TGTGCCAGCAGTCACGGGACAGCCGGCCAGGATACGCAGTATTTT,CASSHGTAGQDTQYF
TRBJ2-5,.,TRBV7-2,TRBD2,16,TGTGCCAGCAGCTTAAGTGGAACTAGCGGCCAAGAGACCCAGTACTTC,CASSLSGTSGQETQYF
TRBJ2-1,.,TRBV18,TRBD1,19,TGTGCCAGCTCACCACGGGACAGTGAAGTAATAGGGCCCTACAATGAGCAGTTCTTC,CASSPRDSEVIGPYNEQFF
TRBJ2-3,.,TRBV25-1,TRBD2,16,TGTGCCAGCAGTGATTGGACTAGCATATCCACAGATACGCAGTATTTT,CASSDWTSISTDTQYF
TRBJ1-2,.,TRBV5-1,.,16,TGCGCCAGCAGCTTGGCCCCCTTTGAGGGGGACTATGGCTACACCTTC,CASSLAPFEGDYGYTF
TRBJ1-1,.,TRBV4-1,.,15,TGCGCCAGCAGCCTTGTTGGTGGAGGGAACACTGAAGCTTTCTTT,CASSLVGGGNTEAFF
TRBJ2-3,once,TRBV5-6,TRBD2,16,TGTGCCAGCAGCAGGACTAGCGGGACCCTCCCGGATACGCAGTATTTT,CASSRTSGTLPDTQYF
TRBJ2-3,.,TRBV4-3,TRBD1,16,TGCGCCAGCAGTCTAGGGACAGGGGTGGGCACAGATACGCAGTATTTT,CASSLGTGVGTDTQYF
TRBJ2-2,.,TRBV5-1,.,14,TGCGCCAGCAGCCGCGGTTCGAACACCGGGGAGCTGTTTTTT,CASSRGSNTGELFF
TRBJ2-7,few,TRBV10-3,TRBD1,15,TGTGCCATCAGTGAGTCTGGGGACAGGGCCTACGAGCAGTACTTC,CAISESGDRAYEQYF
TRBJ2-7,.,TRBV14,.,15,TGTGCCAGCAGCCAATTCAGGTTACCTTCAGACGAGCAGTACTTC,CASSQFRLPSDEQYF
TRBJ2-7,.,TRBV5-6,TRBD2,17,TGTGCCAGCAGCTTGGGGGGGCTAGCGGGAGGCCCCTACGAGCAGTACTTC,CASSLGGLAGGPYEQYF
TRBJ2-1,.,TRBV19,TRBD2,13,TGTGCCAGTGGGACTAGCGGGAGAGGTGAGCAGTTCTTC,CASGTSGRGEQFF
TRBJ2-5,.,TRBV30,TRBD1,13,TGTGCCTGGCAGGGACAGGGAGGAGAGACCCAGTACTTC,CAWQGQGGETQYF
TRBJ1-5,few,TRBV19,TRBD1,16,TGTGCCAGTAGTATCAGGGGGACAGGAATTAATCAGCCCCAGCATTTT,CASSIRGTGINQPQHF
TRBJ2-1,.,TRBV6-6,.,13,TGTGCCAGCGGGCGGGGCGTCTACAATGAGCAGTTCTTC,CASGRGVYNEQFF
TRBJ1-2,.,TRBV27,TRBD1,14,TGTGCCAGCAGTATAGGGGGCTTTGGCTATGGCTACACCTTC,CASSIGGFGYGYTF
TRBJ1-4,.,TRBV5-1,TRBD1,17,TGCGCCAGCAATTTCGGGGGAACAGGGGGCGCTGATGAAAAACTGTTTTTT,CASNFGGTGGADEKLFF
TRBJ2-7,.,TRBV19,TRBD2,15,TGTGCCAGTAGTATATACGCTAGCGGGGCCTACGAGCAGTACTTC,CASSIYASGAYEQYF
TRBJ2-5,.,TRBV28,.,11,TGTGCCAGCAGGGTTGAGGAGACCCAGTACTTC,CASRVEETQYF
TRBJ2-1,once,TRBV6-5,TRBD2,14,TGTGCCAGCAGTCTCGGGACTAGCTTCGATGGGCAGTTCTTC,CASSLGTSFDGQFF
TRBJ1-2,.,TRBV7-3,.,15,TGTGCCAGCAGCCCAAGGGACACTTCTAACTATGGCTACACCTTC,CASSPRDTSNYGYTF
TRBJ2-1,.,TRBV4-2,TRBD1,14,TGTGCCAGCAATGACAGGGGGGTTGGCAATGAGCAGTTCTTC,CASNDRGVGNEQFF
TRBJ1-2,.,TRBV28,TRBD1,14,TGTGCCAGCAGGAACCAGGGGGCATCGGGTGGCTACACCTTC,CASRNQGASGGYTF
TRBJ2-1,.,TRBV27,TRBD2,16,TGTGCCAGCAGTTCACTAGCGGAACCTTCCTACAATGAGCAGTTCTTC,CASSSLAEPSYNEQFF
TRBJ2-5,.,TRBV5-1,TRBD2,16,TGCGCCAGCAGCTTGCCCTCCGGGACTAGCCAAGAGACCCAGTACTTC,CASSLPSGTSQETQYF
TRBJ2-1,once,TRBV27,.,14,TGTGCCAGCAGTTTAGGCAGGTGGTACAATGAGCAGTTCTTC,CASSLGRWYNEQFF
TRBJ1-5,.,TRBV28,.,19,TGTGCCAGCAGCGTGAAGCGTGGACATCCTACAGCAATCAGCCCCACCCAGCATTTT,CASSVKRGHPTAISPTQHF
TRBJ2-1,.,TRBV15,.,15,TGTGCCACCAGCAGAGACAGGGGCGGGAGCAATGAGCAGTTCTTC,CATSRDRGGSNEQFF
TRBJ2-7,.,TRBV27,TRBD2,15,TGTGCCAGCAGTTTATTCCCTAGCGGGAGGTACGAGCAGTACTTC,CASSLFPSGRYEQYF
TRBJ2-1,.,TRBV10-1,.,13,TGCGCCAGCAGTGATATAGCCTCGAATGAGCAGTTCTTC,CASSDIASNEQFF
TRBJ2-7,.,TRBV7-6,TRBD1,15,TGTGCCAGCAGCTTAGACACAGGGGGCGTAATCGAGCAGTACTTC,CASSLDTGGVIEQYF
TRBJ2-7,.,TRBV19,.,14,TGTGCCAGTAGTAAGTGGCAGGCCCCCTACGAGCAGTACTTC,CASSKWQAPYEQYF
TRBJ2-6,.,TRBV5-1,.,13,TGCGCCAGCAGCCAACAGGGTCCCAACGTCCTGACTTTC,CASSQQGPNVLTF
TRBJ2-1,.,TRBV6-5,.,16,TGTGCCGGCAGTTGGAAGATAGCGGTCCATTACAATGAGCAGTTCTTC,CAGSWKIAVHYNEQFF
TRBJ2-4,few,TRBV4-1,.,15,TGCGCCAGCAGCCCCCTCGGCAGGGCTAGAAACATTCAGTACTTC,CASSPLGRARNIQYF